The T cell receptor (beta chain) described here comes from a study of blood T cell repertoires in COVID-19. Study details: COVID-19 samples from acute and convalescent phases originated in the United States, Italy and Spain.

The CDR3 spans 14 residues. The V gene's germline CDR1 is SGHDN and CDR2 FVKESK. V was cut by 1 base and J by 5 bases, with 11 bases left in between. Per the original data handling: Amplification from reference gene primers served as the basis for estimated nucleated cell counts. Clones were read by immunoSEQ multiplex PCR, and TCRdb kept only the in-frame ones, dropping some. V and J calls and clone size are those listed in that table; D and trimming were worked out from the DNA. The sample has approximately 90,000 clones; more than 60% are singletons. This clone turned up a few times. This clonotype was sampled from a man in his 70s with acute or convalescent COVID-19. V and J are TRBV14 and TRBJ2-5; no clear D gene. Sequencing was carried out using peripheral blood. CDR3 in amino acids: CASSQGARSETQYF. DNA for the CDR3: TGTGCCAGCAGCCAAGGCGCCAGGTCCGAGACCCAGTACTTC.